The sequence of this TCR beta chain was determined in a study of blood T cell repertoires in COVID-19. In the study overall: Both acute and convalescent COVID-19 samples were obtained from the United States, Italy and Spain. The analysed material was cDNA or gDNA that came from T cells, B-cell-depleted T cells, or PBMCs.

This CDR3 contains 13 residues. CDR1 is LNHDA and CDR2 is SQIVND in the germline V gene (reference sequence). J was trimmed by 5 bases and V by 6 bases; bases with no gene match: 4. This clone was seen a handful of times. Original processing methods: Reference gene primers were amplified, and this amplification served to estimate nucleated cell counts. Here immunoSEQ multiplex PCR was the method, and the copy in TCRdb shows in-frame clones only, minus some. For V, J and clone size, that table is used; D and trimming come from the DNA. The table lists about 270,000 clones, around four fifths of them singletons.

Specimen: peripheral blood. The V and J genes are TRBV19 and TRBJ1-5; 7 positions agree with TRBD1. The TCR was taken from a woman aged 50 to 60 with active or convalescent COVID-19. DNA of the CDR3: TGTGCCAGTAGACAGGGGACCCATCAGCCCCAGCATTTT. Translated: CASRQGTHQPQHF. The full variable domain, its missing parts supplied by reference TRBV19 and TRBJ1-5, is DGGITQSPKYLFRKEGQNVTLSCEQNLNHDAMYWYRQDPGQGLRLIYYSQIVNDFQKGDIAEGYSVSREKKESFPLTVTSAQKNPTAFYLCASRQGTHQPQHFGDGTRLSIL.